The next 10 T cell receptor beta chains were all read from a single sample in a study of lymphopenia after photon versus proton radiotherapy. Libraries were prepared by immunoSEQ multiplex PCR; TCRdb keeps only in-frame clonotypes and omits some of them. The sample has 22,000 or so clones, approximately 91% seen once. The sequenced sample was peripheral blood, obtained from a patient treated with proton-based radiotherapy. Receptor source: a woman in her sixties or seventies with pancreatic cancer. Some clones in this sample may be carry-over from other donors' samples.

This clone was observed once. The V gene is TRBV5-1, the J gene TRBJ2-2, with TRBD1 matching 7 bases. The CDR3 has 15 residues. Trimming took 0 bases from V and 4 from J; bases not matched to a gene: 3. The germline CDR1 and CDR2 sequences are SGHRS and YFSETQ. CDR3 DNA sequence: TGCGCCAGCAGCTTGGGGGGACAGCTCACCGGGGAGCTGTTTTTT. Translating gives CASSLGGQLTGELFF. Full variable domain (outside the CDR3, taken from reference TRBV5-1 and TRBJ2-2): KAGVTQTPRYLIKTRGQQVTLSCSPISGHRSVSWYQQTPGQGLQFLFEYFSETQRNKGNFPGRFSGRQFSNSRSEMNVSTLELGDSALYLCASSLGGQLTGELFFGEGSRLTVL.

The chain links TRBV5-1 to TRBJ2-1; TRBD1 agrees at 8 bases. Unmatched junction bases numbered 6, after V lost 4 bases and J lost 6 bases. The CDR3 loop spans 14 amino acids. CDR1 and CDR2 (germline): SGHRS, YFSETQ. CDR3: CASSGQGGGNEQFF. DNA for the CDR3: TGCGCCAGCAGCGGACAGGGTGGGGGCAATGAGCAGTTCTTC.

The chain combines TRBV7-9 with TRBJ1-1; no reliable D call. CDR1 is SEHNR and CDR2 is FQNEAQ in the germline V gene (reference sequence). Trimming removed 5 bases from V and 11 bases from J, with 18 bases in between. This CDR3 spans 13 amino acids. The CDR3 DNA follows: TGTGCCAGCAGCGCCAACAGTGCCCCATGGGCTTTCTTT. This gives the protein CASSANSAPWAFF.

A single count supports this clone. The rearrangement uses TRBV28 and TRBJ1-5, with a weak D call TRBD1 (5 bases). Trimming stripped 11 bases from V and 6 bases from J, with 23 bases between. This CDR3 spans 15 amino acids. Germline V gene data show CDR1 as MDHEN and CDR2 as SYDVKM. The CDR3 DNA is TGTGCCGGGAAGGGAGGGGCAGGGAACGGTCAGCCCCAGCATTTT. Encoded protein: CAGKGGAGNGQPQHF.

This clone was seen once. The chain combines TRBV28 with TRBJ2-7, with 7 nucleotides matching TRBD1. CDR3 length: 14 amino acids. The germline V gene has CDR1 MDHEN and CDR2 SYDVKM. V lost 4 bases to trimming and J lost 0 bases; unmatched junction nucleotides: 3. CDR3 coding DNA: TGTGCCAGCAGTTCTAGACAGGGCTCCTACGAGCAGTACTTC. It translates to CASSSRQGSYEQYF. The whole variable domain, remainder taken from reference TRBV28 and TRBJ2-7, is DVKVTQSSRYLVKRTGEKVFLECVQDMDHENMFWYRQDPGLGLRLIYFSYDVKMKEKGDIPEGYSVSREKKERFSLILESASTNQTSMYLCASSSRQGSYEQYFGPGTRLTVT.

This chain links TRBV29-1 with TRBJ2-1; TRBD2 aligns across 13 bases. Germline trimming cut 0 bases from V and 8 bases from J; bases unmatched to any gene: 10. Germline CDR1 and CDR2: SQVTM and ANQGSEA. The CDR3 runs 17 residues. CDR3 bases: TGCAGCGTTGAAGACAGGACGACTAGCGGGAGGTCCTATGAGCAGTTCTTC. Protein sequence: CSVEDRTTSGRSYEQFF.

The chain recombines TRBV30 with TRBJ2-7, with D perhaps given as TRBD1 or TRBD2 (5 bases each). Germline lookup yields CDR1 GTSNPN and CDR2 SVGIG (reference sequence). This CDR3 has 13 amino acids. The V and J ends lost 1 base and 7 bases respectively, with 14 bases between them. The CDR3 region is CAWSGGGVREQYF. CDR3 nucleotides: TGTGCCTGGAGTGGTGGGGGAGTACGTGAGCAGTACTTC. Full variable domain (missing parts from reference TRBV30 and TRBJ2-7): SQTIHQWPATLVQPVGSPLSLECTVEGTSNPNLYWYRQAAGRGLQLLFYSVGIGQISSEVPQNLSASRPQDRQFILSSKKLLLSDSGFYLCAWSGGGVREQYFGPGTRLTVT.

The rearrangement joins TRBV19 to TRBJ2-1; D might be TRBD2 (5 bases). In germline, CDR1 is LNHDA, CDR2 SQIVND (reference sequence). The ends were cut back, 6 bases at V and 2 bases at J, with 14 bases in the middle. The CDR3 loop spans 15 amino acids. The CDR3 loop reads CASRPDRGPYNEQFF. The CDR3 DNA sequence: TGTGCCAGTAGACCCGACCGGGGTCCCTACAATGAGCAGTTCTTC.

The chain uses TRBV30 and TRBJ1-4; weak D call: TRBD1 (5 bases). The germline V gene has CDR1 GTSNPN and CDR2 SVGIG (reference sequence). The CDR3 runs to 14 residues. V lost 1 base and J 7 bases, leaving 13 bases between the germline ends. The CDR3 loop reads CAWSERGWGEKLFF. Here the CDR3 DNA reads TGTGCCTGGAGTGAGAGGGGTTGGGGTGAAAAACTGTTTTTT. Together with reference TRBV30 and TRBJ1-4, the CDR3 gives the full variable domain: SQTIHQWPATLVQPVGSPLSLECTVEGTSNPNLYWYRQAAGRGLQLLFYSVGIGQISSEVPQNLSASRPQDRQFILSSKKLLLSDSGFYLCAWSERGWGEKLFFGSGTQLSVL.

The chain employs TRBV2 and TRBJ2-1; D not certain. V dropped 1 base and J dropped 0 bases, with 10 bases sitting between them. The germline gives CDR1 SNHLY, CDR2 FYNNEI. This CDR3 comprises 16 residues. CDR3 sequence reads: CASSEVLASSYNEQFF. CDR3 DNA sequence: TGTGCCAGCAGTGAAGTTCTGGCAAGCTCCTACAATGAGCAGTTCTTC. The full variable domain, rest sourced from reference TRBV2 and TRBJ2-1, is EPEVTQTPSHQVTQMGQEVILRCVPISNHLYFYWYRQILGQKVEFLVSFYNNEISEKSEIFDDQFSVERPDGSNFTLKIRSTKLEDSAMYFCASSEVLASSYNEQFFGPGTRLTVL.